The 9 T cell receptor beta chains below come from one sample, sequenced in a study of cytomegalovirus exposure and HLA in healthy donors. In the PCR, 60 Vbeta and 13 Jbeta primers were used. Generated by immunoSEQ multiplex PCR, the TCRdb table keeps only in-frame clones and is missing some. The sample holds more than 95,000 clones, around 10% seen once. Specimen: PBMCs. These receptors were taken from a man in his forties in good health and CMV-seropositive.

This clone was seen a handful of times. The genes are TRBV2 and TRBJ2-3, with TRBD1 matching over 9 bases. Germline V CDR1 and CDR2: SNHLY, FYNNEI. The CDR3 is 15 amino acids. V lost 6 bases to trimming and J lost 0 bases; unmatched junction nucleotides: 4. This chain's CDR3 is CASRRDRGSTDTQYF. The CDR3 DNA is TGTGCCAGCAGACGCGACAGGGGGAGCACAGATACGCAGTATTTT. The variable domain in full, completed from reference TRBV2 and TRBJ2-3, reads EPEVTQTPSHQVTQMGQEVILRCVPISNHLYFYWYRQILGQKVEFLVSFYNNEISEKSEIFDDQFSVERPDGSNFTLKIRSTKLEDSAMYFCASRRDRGSTDTQYFGPGTRLTVL.

This clone was seen a handful of times. V and J are TRBV11-3 and TRBJ2-7, with 10 bases matching TRBD2. With V trimmed by 4 bases and J by 0 bases, 9 bases remained unmatched. Germline CDR1 SGHNT, CDR2 YENEEA. The CDR3 totals 17 residues. CDR3 residues: CASSYFSGLANSYEQYF. CDR3 nucleotides: TGTGCCAGCAGCTACTTCTCGGGACTAGCGAACTCCTACGAGCAGTACTTC.

The chain links TRBV2 to TRBJ2-5; 8 nucleotides align to TRBD2. V lost 0 bases to trimming and J lost 5 bases; unmatched junction nucleotides: 8. The germline CDR1 and CDR2 sequences are SNHLY and FYNNEI. This CDR3 has 16 amino acids. The CDR3 nucleotides read TGTGCCAGCAGTGAAGCGGCTCAGCGGGAGCTCGAGACCCAGTACTTC. It encodes CASSEAAQRELETQYF.

This clone was seen only a few times. The chain couples TRBV29-1 to TRBJ2-5, with 7 bases aligning to TRBD2. V was clipped by 6 bases and J by 2 bases; unmatched bases: 9. Germline values: CDR1 SQVTM, CDR2 ANQGSEA. This CDR3 region has 14 residues. CDR3 nucleotide sequence: TGCAGCGTGACCCGGGAGGTAATTCAAGAGACCCAGTACTTC. Translated, it gives CSVTREVIQETQYF.

This chain uses TRBV2 with TRBJ2-3; D possibly corresponds to TRBD2 (6 bases). Germline lookup yields CDR1 SNHLY and CDR2 FYNNEI. Trimming removed 4 bases at V and 1 base at J, with 12 bases between. The CDR3 spans 15 residues. The DNA for the CDR3 is TGTGCCAGCAGTGGGAGGGAAATGGGCACAGATACGCAGTATTTT. Protein sequence: CASSGREMGTDTQYF.

About this clone itself: Germline and junction disagree at one end, which may indicate a read error. This sequence joins TRBV10-3 and TRBJ1-2; 7 bases line up with TRBD1. Germline values: CDR1 ENHRY, CDR2 SYGVKD. CDR3 length: 12 residues. CDR3 sequence: CAIRDREGGYTF. CDR3 nucleotide sequence: TGTGCAATCAGAGACAGGGAAGGAGGCTACACCTTC.

This clone showed up just a few times. This chain connects TRBV10-3 to TRBJ2-1, with TRBD1 as a possible D gene (6 bases). V was shortened by 4 bases and J by 5 bases, with 15 bases between the two germline ends. CDR1 ENHRY and CDR2 SYGVKD come from the germline V gene. This CDR3 is 15 amino acids long. CDR3 in amino acids: CAISGTVNLNNEQFF. The DNA of the CDR3 is TGTGCCATCAGTGGGACAGTCAACCTTAACAATGAGCAGTTCTTC.

The V call is TRBV7-9, the J call TRBJ1-2, with D possibly being TRBD1 (5 bases). The CDR3 covers 13 residues. V was cut by 6 bases and J by 0 bases, with 8 bases left in between. Germline values: CDR1 SEHNR, CDR2 FQNEAQ (reference sequence). CDR3 bases: TGTGCCAGCAGACAGGACCCTAACTATGGCTACACCTTC. It codes for CASRQDPNYGYTF. Drawing the rest from reference TRBV7-9 and TRBJ1-2, the complete variable domain is DTGVSQNPRHKITKRGQNVTFRCDPISEHNRLYWYRQTLGQGPEFLTYFQNEAQLEKSRLLSDRFSAERPKGSFSTLEIQRTEQGDSAMYLCASRQDPNYGYTFGSGTRLTVV.

For the CDR3, the DNA is TGTGCCAGCACCCCCGGACTAGCATCAGATACGCAGTATTTT. Translating gives CASTPGLASDTQYF. The J gene is TRBJ2-3, the V gene TRBV7-8; the match to TRBD2 covers 8 bases. CDR1 is SGHVS and CDR2 is FQNEAQ in the germline V gene. V shed 7 bases, J shed 4 bases, and the junction held 7 bases outside the gene matches. CDR3 size: 14 residues.